The 24 T cell receptor beta chains reported below all come from one sample, sequenced in a study of T cell repertoires in cytomegalovirus infection. MiXCR, applied by TCRdb to the reads, yields one record per CDR3 protein. The top ten hold approximately 18% of the sample, which has 680,000 or so distinct CDR3 sequences, roughly a third seen once. What these receptors recognize is not known. The starting material was cultured PBMCs, obtained from culture after CMV antigen stimulation. The receptors here all came from a human donor in good health (CMV status not recorded). Some clones in this sample may be carry-over from other donors' samples.

Only a few counts were recorded for this clonotype. This chain connects TRBV20-1 to TRBJ1-4, with D perhaps matching TRBD1 (6 bases). The CDR3 has 14 amino acids. V lost 1 base to trimming and J lost 9 bases, with 15 bases between them. Germline CDR1 is DFQATT and CDR2 is SNEGSKA (reference sequence). CDR3 residues: CSARATGLAQKLFF. The CDR3 nucleotides are TGCAGTGCTAGAGCGACAGGATTGGCGCAAAAACTGTTTTTT.

This clonotype came up a few times. This sequence joins TRBV12-3 or TRBV12-4 and TRBJ2-4; no clear D gene. Deletions cut 6 bases from V and 3 bases from J, with 15 bases between. The CDR3 length is 15 residues. CDR3 sequence reads: CASSLVGFGKNIQYF. The CDR3 bases are TGTGCCAGCAGCCTAGTAGGGTTTGGCAAAAACATTCAGTACTTC.

This clonotype was counted only a few times. CDR3 in amino acids: CASSPPLGEGSTDTQYF. The DNA for the CDR3 is TGTGCCAGCAGCCCCCCCCTCGGTGAGGGGAGCACAGATACGCAGTATTTT. The gene calls are TRBV7-2 and TRBJ2-3; the D gene could be TRBD1 or TRBD2 (5 bases each). Deletions cut 5 bases from V and 0 bases from J, with 18 bases between. The CDR3 spans 17 residues. Per germline, CDR1 SGHTA and CDR2 FQGNSA.

A few counts support this clonotype. V gene TRBV7-3 combines with J gene TRBJ2-1; a weak D match, TRBD2 (6 bases). Germline V CDR1 and CDR2: SGHTA, FQGTGA. V lost 1 base and J 6 bases, leaving 16 bases between the germline ends. The CDR3 spans 16 residues. The CDR3 is CASSLRAGNPLNEQFF. As DNA, the CDR3 is TGTGCCAGCAGCTTAAGGGCGGGGAATCCCCTCAATGAGCAGTTCTTC.

V and J are TRBV20-1 and TRBJ2-5; possible D gene TRBD1, 6 bases. The V end lost 6 bases, the J end lost 2 bases, and 13 bases lay between the germline ends. Germline V gives CDR1 DFQATT, CDR2 SNEGSKA (reference sequence). The length of the CDR3 is 13 residues. DNA for the CDR3: TGCAGTGCCCCCTACAGGGAGCAAGAGACCCAGTACTTC. Amino acids: CSAPYREQETQYF.

This clonotype was detected ten times or more. The V gene is TRBV7-2, the J gene TRBJ2-3, with TRBD2 matching over 9 bases. The CDR3 is 14 amino acids. With 5 bases clipped from V and 6 bases from J, the junction kept 6 bases outside the gene matches. In germline, CDR1 is SGHTA, CDR2 FQGNSA. In nucleotides, the CDR3 is TGTGCCAGCAGCCCAAGCGGGGGGTGGGATACGCAGTATTTT. It specifies CASSPSGGWDTQYF.

The table lists this clonotype with many counts. This chain connects TRBV7-2 to TRBJ1-1; TRBD1 matches 12 bases. CDR3 length: 18 amino acids. The V segment lost 5 bases and the J segment 4 bases; nucleotides outside the gene matches: 14. From germline, CDR1 is SGHTA and CDR2 FQGNSA. The CDR3 is CASSQRPGTGGAATEAFF. The CDR3 DNA reads TGTGCCAGCAGCCAACGTCCCGGGACAGGGGGCGCGGCCACTGAAGCTTTCTTT.

This clonotype has just a few counts. The V gene is TRBV11-2, the J gene TRBJ2-7, with D uncertain. The V end lost 5 bases, the J end lost 3 bases, and 14 bases lay between the germline ends. Germline CDR1 SGHAT, CDR2 FQNNGV. The CDR3 has 14 residues. The CDR3 is CASSPRWQFYEQYF. DNA for the CDR3: TGTGCCAGCAGCCCGCGGTGGCAATTCTACGAGCAGTACTTC.

This clonotype appeared once. The chain employs TRBV4-2 and TRBJ2-1; perhaps TRBD2 as D (5 bases). With 0 bases removed from V and 9 bases from J, the gap between germline ends came to 12 bases. Germline V gene data show CDR1 as LGHNA and CDR2 as YNFKEQ. This CDR3 has 14 residues. The CDR3: CASSQETMLAEQFF. The CDR3 region has the DNA TGTGCCAGCAGCCAAGAGACTATGTTAGCTGAGCAGTTCTTC.

Remarks on this clonotype: Relative to the germline gene, one junction end is altered; a read error may explain this. The rearrangement uses TRBV28 and TRBJ2-5, with TRBD2 identical over 12 bases. The length of the CDR3 is 12 residues. The germline V gene has CDR1 MDHEN and CDR2 SYDVKM. This CDR3 reads CASSSSEGLAGF. CDR3 nucleotides: TGTGCCAGCAGTTCCAGTGAGGGACTAGCGGGTTTC.

This clonotype was detected many times. This sequence joins TRBV27 and TRBJ2-1; 10 bases agree with TRBD2. The CDR3 consists of 14 residues. With 5 bases clipped from V and 7 bases from J, the junction kept 5 bases outside the gene matches. Looked up from germline, CDR1 is MNHEY and CDR2 is SMNVEV (reference sequence). CDR3 sequence: CASSLAGEINEQFF. The CDR3 nucleotides are TGTGCCAGCAGTCTAGCGGGAGAAATTAATGAGCAGTTCTTC.

The chain employs TRBV4-1 and TRBJ2-1, with D unclear. Trimming left V 0 bases short and J 3 bases short, with 9 bases between. The germline V gene encodes CDR1 MGHRA and CDR2 YSYEKL. This CDR3 comprises 15 residues. The CDR3 DNA is TGCGCCAGCAGCCAAGATTCTGGCGGCTACAATGAGCAGTTCTTC. Translation: CASSQDSGGYNEQFF.

This clonotype has a handful of counts. This chain links TRBV20-1 with TRBJ2-5; 9 nucleotides match TRBD1. This CDR3 region has 14 residues. Germline-derived CDR1 and CDR2 are DFQATT and SNEGSKA (reference sequence). Trimming removed 6 bases from V and 2 bases from J; junction bases left unmatched: 7. In DNA, the CDR3 is TGCAGTGCGGAACAGGGGGCTAGGCAAGAGACCCAGTACTTC. Translation: CSAEQGARQETQYF.

This chain uses TRBV20-1 with TRBJ1-4; D not resolved. CDR1 is DFQATT and CDR2 is SNEGSKA in the germline V gene (reference sequence). V was clipped by 5 bases and J by 8 bases, with 9 bases between them. The CDR3 is 11 amino acids. CDR3 coding DNA: TGCAGTGCTCCGACCGACGAAAAACTGTTTTTT. This sequence encodes CSAPTDEKLFF.

This clonotype was counted only a few times. The chain combines TRBV6-1 with TRBJ2-3; 8 positions match TRBD1. The germline gives CDR1 MNHNS, CDR2 SASEGT. V gave up 10 bases and J gave up 6 bases; unmatched junction bases: 15. The CDR3 is 15 residues long. CDR3 bases: TGTGCCACCCGGCAACAGGGGGGACTCAGGGATACGCAGTATTTT. Translation gives CATRQQGGLRDTQYF.

The chain carries TRBV2 and TRBJ1-5; D call uncertain. V lost 7 bases, J lost 0 bases, and 10 bases lay in between. The CDR3 length is 14 residues. The germline CDR1 and CDR2 sequences are SNHLY and FYNNEI. The CDR3 loop is CASKGPDSNQPQHF. CDR3 DNA sequence: TGTGCCAGCAAAGGTCCAGATAGCAATCAGCCCCAGCATTTT.

The chain has TRBV6-2 or TRBV6-3 and TRBJ2-7; TRBD2 matches 7 bases. V shed 7 bases, J shed 1 base, and the junction held 10 bases outside the gene matches. Germline V gene lookup returns CDR1 MNHEY and CDR2 SVGEGT. The CDR3 consists of 15 residues. CDR3 sequence (DNA): TGTGCCAGCACCACGAGGCGGGGGTTGTCCTACGAGCAGTACTTC. Its translation is CASTTRRGLSYEQYF.

This sequence joins TRBV12-3 or TRBV12-4 and TRBJ2-3; 7 nucleotides line up with TRBD1. The CDR3 length is 17 residues. With 2 bases clipped from V and 3 bases from J, the junction kept 11 bases outside the gene matches. The CDR3 sequence: CASSLLGGDSRTDTQYF. For the CDR3, the DNA is TGTGCCAGCAGTTTACTCGGTGGGGACAGTAGGACAGATACGCAGTATTTT.

The chain combines TRBV2 with TRBJ2-1, with a possible D match to TRBD1 (6 bases). The V end was cut by 4 bases, the J end by 6 bases, with 16 bases between. Germline V gene data show CDR1 as SNHLY and CDR2 as FYNNEI. The CDR3 has 15 amino acids. CDR3 sequence (DNA): TGTGCCAGCAGTGCTCTGGACAGCATTTTCAATGAGCAGTTCTTC. It encodes CASSALDSIFNEQFF.

This sequence joins TRBV6-6 and TRBJ2-5; TRBD2 matches at 10 bases. Germline values: CDR1 MNHNY, CDR2 SVGAGI (reference sequence). Trimming cost V 4 bases and J 3 bases; bases outside gene matches: 8. There are 16 residues in the CDR3. CDR3 bases: TGTGCCAGCAGTTCCGGTGGGAGCGGGGGGGAAGAGACCCAGTACTTC. Residues: CASSSGGSGGEETQYF.

The chain couples TRBV6-5 to TRBJ2-3; maybe TRBD1 (6 bases). V dropped 2 bases and J dropped 0 bases, with 12 bases sitting between them. CDR1 is MNHEY, CDR2 SVGAGI, per germline. This CDR3 has 16 amino acids. Written as DNA, the CDR3 is TGTGCCAGCAGTTACCCTGGGGGCTCTAGCACAGATACGCAGTATTTT. Protein: CASSYPGGSSTDTQYF.

J is TRBJ1-2 and V is TRBV9, with a tentative D call TRBD1 (6 bases). The CDR3 spans 12 residues. The germline gives CDR1 SGDLS, CDR2 YYNGEE. V lost 3 bases and J lost 8, with 11 bases in between. CDR3 region: CASSDRVAGYTF. The CDR3 nucleotides read TGTGCCAGCAGCGACAGGGTCGCAGGCTACACCTTC.

This clonotype was recorded at least ten times. In nucleotides, the CDR3 is TGTGCCAGCAGCTATAAAGCGGGAGTCCACAATGAGCAGTTCTTC. Protein: CASSYKAGVHNEQFF. V gene TRBV7-2 combines with J gene TRBJ2-1, with 8 bases matching TRBD2. V lost 4 bases to trimming and J lost 5 bases; unmatched junction nucleotides: 7. Germline CDR1 SGHTA, CDR2 FQGNSA. The CDR3 consists of 15 residues.

This clonotype showed up just a few times. This chain uses TRBV6-6 with TRBJ2-7; 7 bases map to TRBD2. Per germline, CDR1 MNHNY and CDR2 SVGAGI (reference sequence). The junction had 4 bases not matched to a gene; V was cut back by 8 bases and J by 3 bases. This CDR3 contains 12 residues. CDR3 nucleotides: TGTGCCAGCGGGAGGGCCTACTACGAGCAGTACTTC. Protein product: CASGRAYYEQYF.